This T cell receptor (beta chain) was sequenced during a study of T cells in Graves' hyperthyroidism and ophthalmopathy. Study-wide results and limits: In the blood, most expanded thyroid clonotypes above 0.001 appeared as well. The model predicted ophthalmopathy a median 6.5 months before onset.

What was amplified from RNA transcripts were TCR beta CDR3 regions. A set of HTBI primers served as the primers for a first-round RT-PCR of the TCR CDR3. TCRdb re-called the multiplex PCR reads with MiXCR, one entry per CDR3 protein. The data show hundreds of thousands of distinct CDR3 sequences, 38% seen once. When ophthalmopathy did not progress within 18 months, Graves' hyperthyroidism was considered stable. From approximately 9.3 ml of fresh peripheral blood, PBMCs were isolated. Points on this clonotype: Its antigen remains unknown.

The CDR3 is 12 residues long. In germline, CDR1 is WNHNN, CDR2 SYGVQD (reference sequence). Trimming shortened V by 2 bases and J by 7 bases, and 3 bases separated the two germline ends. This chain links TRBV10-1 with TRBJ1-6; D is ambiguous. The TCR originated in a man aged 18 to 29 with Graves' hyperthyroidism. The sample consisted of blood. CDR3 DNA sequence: TGCGCCAGCAGTGAGACCAATTCACCCCTCCACTTT. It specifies CASSETNSPLHF.